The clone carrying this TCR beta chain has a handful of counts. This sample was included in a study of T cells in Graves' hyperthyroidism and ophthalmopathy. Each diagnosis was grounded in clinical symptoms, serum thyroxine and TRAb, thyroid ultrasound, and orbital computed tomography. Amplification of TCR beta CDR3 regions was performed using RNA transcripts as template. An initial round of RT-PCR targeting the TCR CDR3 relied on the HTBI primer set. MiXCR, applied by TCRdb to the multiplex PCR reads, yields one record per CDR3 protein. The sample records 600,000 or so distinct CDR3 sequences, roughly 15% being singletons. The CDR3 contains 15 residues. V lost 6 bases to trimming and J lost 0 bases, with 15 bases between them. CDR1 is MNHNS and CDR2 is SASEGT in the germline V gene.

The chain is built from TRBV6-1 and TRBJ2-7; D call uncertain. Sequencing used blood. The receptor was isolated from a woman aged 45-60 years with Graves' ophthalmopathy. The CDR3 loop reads CASRPTPWGSYEQYF. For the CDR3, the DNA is TGTGCCAGCAGACCGACCCCCTGGGGCTCCTACGAGCAGTACTTC.